This TCR beta chain is from a study of T cells in Graves' hyperthyroidism and ophthalmopathy. This clonotype was counted ten times or more. Its target is unknown. Overall study results and limits: Most thyroid clonotypes that were expanded above 0.001 also turned up in blood. Model predictions of ophthalmopathy came a median about six months before onset.

The V and J ends lost 2 bases and 8 bases respectively, with 15 bases between them. This CDR3 spans 14 amino acids. Germline V gene sequence: CDR1 MDHEN, CDR2 SYDVKM. Amplified TCR beta CDR3 regions came from RNA transcripts. RT-PCR in the first round (using the HTBI primer set) targeted the TCR CDR3. TCRdb re-called the multiplex PCR reads with MiXCR, one entry per CDR3 protein. The table records about 590,000 distinct CDR3 sequences, more than 15% of them present only once. Thyroid ultrasound and orbital computed tomography, with clinical symptoms and serum thyroxine and TRAb, informed diagnoses. An approximately 10 ml volume of fresh peripheral blood provided the PBMCs.

The receptor was derived from a woman aged 25 to 45 with Graves' hyperthyroidism. Sequenced material: blood. This chain links TRBV28 with TRBJ1-1; D call uncertain. This chain's CDR3 is CASSLGGSIEEAFF. DNA of the CDR3: TGTGCCAGCAGTTTAGGAGGGAGTATAGAAGAAGCTTTCTTT.